Only one count was recorded for the clone carrying this T cell receptor (beta chain). The sample belongs to a study of blood T cell repertoires in COVID-19. For recovered donors of Cohort 3, there were two negative PCRs, clearance, or symptom resolution. TCRdb keeps only in-frame clones here, not all; method: immunoSEQ multiplex PCR. The table has 450,000 to 500,000 clones, roughly nine tenths seen once. The TCR comes from a woman aged 55-70 years who had recovered from COVID-19. The specimen was PBMCs or T cells enriched from blood (not recorded which).

The CDR3: CAIRDRGAQYF. Here the CDR3 DNA reads TGTGCCATCAGGGACAGGGGCGCGCAGTATTTT. This chain links TRBV10-3 with TRBJ2-3, with 9 bases that match TRBD1. Germline values: CDR1 ENHRY, CDR2 SYGVKD. The CDR3 is made up of 11 amino acids. V gave up 6 bases and J gave up 10 bases; unmatched junction bases: 2.